These 15 T cell receptor beta chains originate from one sample sequenced in a study of OX40 agonist ivuxolimab in advanced cancers. The repertoire was sequenced with immunoSEQ multiplex PCR; TCRdb's copy has only in-frame clones and lacks some. The sample holds 40,000 to 60,000 clones, 75% to 90% seen once. Material: CD4+ or CD8+ T cells sorted from blood, obtained in a trial of the OX40 agonist ivuxolimab. These receptor sequences come from an adult with an advanced solid tumor such as melanoma, head and neck, liver or kidney cancer.

The genes are TRBV2 and TRBJ2-7; 8 bases fit TRBD2. CDR1 is SNHLY and CDR2 is FYNNEI in the germline V gene. Unmatched junction bases numbered 3, after V lost 2 bases and J lost 3 bases. The CDR3 length is 14 residues. The CDR3 nucleotides are TGTGCCAGCAGTGAACTAGCGGGTAACTACGAGCAGTACGTC. Protein: CASSELAGNYEQYV.

The V call is TRBV19, the J call TRBJ2-1; the match to TRBD2 covers 8 bases. This CDR3 has 14 amino acids. The junction had 6 bases not matched to a gene; V was cut back by 3 bases and J by 8 bases. Germline-derived CDR1 and CDR2 are LNHDA and SQIVND (reference sequence). This chain's CDR3 is CASSIRGGPDEQFF. The CDR3 nucleotides are TGTGCCAGTAGTATCCGGGGGGGCCCCGATGAGCAGTTCTTC.

This clone showed up just once. The chain is built from TRBV7-2 and TRBJ2-3; 7 positions match TRBD2. The germline CDR1 and CDR2 sequences are SGHTA and FQGNSA. V gave up 1 base and J gave up 1 base; unmatched junction bases: 8. The CDR3 contains 17 residues. CDR3 loop: CASSLVEAGLGTDTQYF. CDR3 bases: TGTGCCAGCAGCTTAGTCGAAGCGGGACTTGGCACAGATACGCAGTATTTT.

This clone has only a few counts. The chain carries TRBV10-2 and TRBJ1-6; 7 nucleotides line up with TRBD1. Germline trimming cut 5 bases from V and 7 bases from J; bases unmatched to any gene: 8. Germline V lookup: CDR1 WSHSY, CDR2 SAAADI. The CDR3 extends over 15 amino acids. Written as DNA, the CDR3 is TGCGCCAGCAGTATACAGGGGAAATCGAATTCACCCCTCCACTTT. Encoded protein: CASSIQGKSNSPLHF.

This clone has just a few counts. The chain has TRBV7-9 and TRBJ2-1; 13 bases line up with TRBD2. J lost 9 bases, V lost 6 bases, and 11 bases had no gene match. Germline CDR1 SEHNR, CDR2 FQNEAQ (reference sequence). The length of the CDR3 is 16 residues. In nucleotides, the CDR3 is TGTGCCAGCAGGCCATCCGGGACTAGCGGGGCCAGTGAGCAGTTCTTC. It codes for CASRPSGTSGASEQFF.

This clone was found once. This chain uses TRBV19 with TRBJ2-1, with TRBD2 matching over 10 bases. Germline V lookup: CDR1 LNHDA, CDR2 SQIVND (reference sequence). V lost 5 bases to trimming and J lost 8 bases; unmatched junction nucleotides: 6. The CDR3 loop spans 14 amino acids. The CDR3 protein is CASSFASGGHEQFF. For the CDR3, the DNA is TGTGCCAGTAGTTTTGCTAGCGGGGGCCATGAGCAGTTCTTC. The whole variable domain, filled in from reference TRBV19 and TRBJ2-1, reads DGGITQSPKYLFRKEGQNVTLSCEQNLNHDAMYWYRQDPGQGLRLIYYSQIVNDFQKGDIAEGYSVSREKKESFPLTVTSAQKNPTAFYLCASSFASGGHEQFFGPGTRLTVL.

CDR3 residues: CASSASGGTDTQYF. The CDR3 DNA reads TGTGCCAGCAGTGCTAGCGGGGGCACAGATACGCAGTATTTT. The chain uses TRBV6-4 and TRBJ2-3, with 9 bases fitting TRBD2. The germline V gene has CDR1 MRHNA and CDR2 SNTAGT. The V segment lost 4 bases and the J segment 1 base; nucleotides outside the gene matches: 0. CDR3 length: 14 residues.

The chain combines TRBV19 with TRBJ2-7; 7 bases map to TRBD1. The CDR3 contains 15 residues. Germline-derived CDR1 and CDR2 are LNHDA and SQIVND (reference sequence). After removal of 3 bases from V and 0 bases from J, the junction contained 5 bases not matched to a gene. The CDR3 region has the DNA TGTGCCAGTAGTATCGCGACAGGGAGCTCCTACGAGCAGTACTTC. It yields the protein CASSIATGSSYEQYF.

A single count supports this clone. The chain joins TRBV4-3 to TRBJ2-1, with TRBD1 as a possible D gene (5 bases). Per germline, CDR1 LGHNA and CDR2 YSLEER. The CDR3 extends over 13 amino acids. V was pared by 4 bases and J by 6 bases, with 10 bases between. The CDR3 protein is CASSPGIRNEQFF. The CDR3, as DNA: TGCGCCAGCAGCCCAGGGATTCGCAATGAGCAGTTCTTC.

The rearrangement uses TRBV29-1 and TRBJ1-2; D ambiguous. Germline CDR1 SQVTM, CDR2 ANQGSEA. The length of the CDR3 is 12 residues. Between the trimmed V and J ends, which lost 0 bases and 5 bases, there was a span of 7 bases. CDR3: CSVEDHRYGYTF. CDR3 nucleotides: TGCAGCGTTGAAGATCATCGATATGGCTACACCTTC.

By its share, this clone is medium-sized. The V gene is TRBV9, the J gene TRBJ1-4; 9 positions match TRBD1. This CDR3 is 15 amino acids long. Unmatched junction bases numbered 7, after V lost 0 bases and J lost 10 bases. Germline loops: CDR1 SGDLS, CDR2 YYNGEE. The CDR3 nucleotides read TGTGCCAGCAGCGTAGATGGGAGGACAGGGGTAAAACTGTTTTTT. Translation: CASSVDGRTGVKLFF.

The chain carries TRBV4-2 and TRBJ2-2, with D tentatively TRBD2 (6 bases). The germline gives CDR1 LGHNA, CDR2 YNFKEQ. The CDR3 consists of 15 residues. Between the trimmed V and J ends, which lost 0 bases and 6 bases, there was a span of 11 bases. The CDR3 sequence: CASSQEKLAPGELFF. The CDR3 DNA is TGTGCCAGCAGCCAAGAAAAACTAGCCCCCGGGGAGCTGTTTTTT.

V usage is TRBV28 and J usage is TRBJ2-4; D call uncertain. CDR3 length equals 14 residues. Germline V lookup: CDR1 MDHEN, CDR2 SYDVKM. The V gene lost 2 bases and the J gene lost 0 bases, with 5 bases spanning the gap. The CDR3 spells CASSLGLAKNIQYF. The DNA for the CDR3 is TGTGCCAGCAGTTTAGGGCTAGCCAAAAACATTCAGTACTTC.

The chain has TRBV9 and TRBJ2-5, with 9 nucleotides matching TRBD1. CDR1 SGDLS and CDR2 YYNGEE come from the germline V gene. V lost 4 bases, J lost 2 bases, and 6 bases stayed unmatched. The CDR3 is 15 amino acids. Here the CDR3 DNA reads TGTGCCAGCAGCTATATCGGGACAGGGCAAGAGACCCAGTACTTC. It codes for CASSYIGTGQETQYF.

This clone was observed once. The V and J genes are TRBV9 and TRBJ2-5; D ambiguous. The CDR3 is made up of 14 amino acids. Trimming stripped 0 bases from V and 1 base from J, with 7 bases between. Germline CDR1 reads SGDLS; CDR2 reads YYNGEE. DNA for the CDR3: TGTGCCAGCAGCGTAGGGCAGAGCCAAGAGACCCAGTACTTC. Its protein product is CASSVGQSQETQYF.